The text below deals with one T cell receptor (beta chain). This specimen belongs to a study of OX40 agonist ivuxolimab in advanced cancers. Enrollment shut out patients with autoimmune disease history or systemic immunosuppression. The table came from immunoSEQ multiplex PCR; TCRdb's copy has only in-frame clones and leaves some out. The table records 75,000 to 100,000 clones, 91% of them present only once. Trimming removed 2 bases at V and 5 bases at J, with 15 bases between. The CDR3 contains 16 residues. CDR1 and CDR2 from the germline V gene are SNHLY and FYNNEI. The TCR was taken from an adult with an advanced solid tumor such as melanoma, head and neck, liver or kidney cancer. Source: CD4+ or CD8+ T cells sorted from blood, taken in a trial of the OX40 agonist ivuxolimab. The V and J genes are TRBV2 and TRBJ2-2; D is tentatively TRBD1 or TRBD2 (5 bases each). CDR3 protein: CASSESWGRGTGELFF. CDR3 coding DNA: TGTGCCAGCAGTGAATCTTGGGGGAGAGGGACCGGGGAGCTGTTTTTT. The complete variable domain, with remaining parts taken from reference TRBV2 and TRBJ2-2, reads EPEVTQTPSHQVTQMGQEVILRCVPISNHLYFYWYRQILGQKVEFLVSFYNNEISEKSEIFDDQFSVERPDGSNFTLKIRSTKLEDSAMYFCASSESWGRGTGELFFGEGSRLTVL.